These 5 T cell receptor beta chains came from one sample sequenced in a study of glioma-infiltrating T cells after dendritic cell vaccination. TCRdb's table, derived via immunoSEQ multiplex PCR, lists solely in-frame clones and lacks some. This sample yields under 130,000 clones, of which 90% are seen a single time; roughly 2.8% belongs to the top ten. This sample's time point: after dendritic cell vaccination, including at tumor progression/relapse. The source material was blood, sampled after dendritic cell vaccination. These TCRs come from a human donor with glioblastoma.

V gene TRBV11-2 combines with J gene TRBJ2-1; 9 bases agree with TRBD1. In germline, CDR1 is SGHAT, CDR2 FQNNGV. CDR3 length equals 16 residues. V lost 4 bases to trimming and J lost 2 bases; unmatched junction nucleotides: 6. The CDR3, as DNA: TGTGCCAGCAGCTATACCGGGACAGGGACCTACAATGAGCAGTTCTTC. Protein product: CASSYTGTGTYNEQFF.

V gene TRBV6-5 combines with J gene TRBJ2-7; 10 nucleotides line up with TRBD1. This CDR3 has 14 amino acids. Trimming at V came to 6 bases and at J to 4 bases, leaving 6 bases not matched to a gene. In germline, CDR1 is MNHEY, CDR2 SVGAGI. Here the CDR3 reads CASSRDRGRYEQYF. In DNA, the CDR3 is TGTGCCAGCAGCCGTGACAGGGGGCGTTACGAGCAGTACTTC.

The V call is TRBV7-9, the J call TRBJ1-1; D remains ambiguous. Germline-derived CDR1 and CDR2 are SEHNR and FQNEAQ (reference sequence). This CDR3 has 13 amino acids. The V end was cut by 2 bases, the J end by 6 bases, with 10 bases between. CDR3 protein: CASSLTGRAEAFF. The CDR3 DNA follows: TGTGCCAGCAGCTTAACCGGGAGGGCTGAAGCTTTCTTT.

The chain links TRBV6-5 to TRBJ1-2; D not resolved. The germline CDR1 and CDR2 sequences are MNHEY and SVGAGI. The CDR3 totals 12 residues. Trimming took 6 bases from V and 8 from J, leaving 13 bases between them. The CDR3 DNA is TGTGCCAGCAGCAGTACCGCGGGGGGCTACACCTTC. Translating gives CASSSTAGGYTF.

The genes are TRBV7-9 and TRBJ1-2, with TRBD1 identical over 7 bases. CDR1 and CDR2 (germline): SEHNR, FQNEAQ (reference sequence). Losses at the gene ends were 4 bases for V and 3 bases for J; bases not matched to a gene: 20. The CDR3 extends over 19 amino acids. The CDR3 protein is CASSSARIQKDRTYYGYTF. The CDR3 DNA reads as TGTGCCAGCAGCTCCGCCAGAATACAAAAGGACAGGACCTACTATGGCTACACCTTC.